The 10 T cell receptor beta chains below all came from one sample that was sequenced in a study of T cells after yellow fever vaccination. One entry per CDR3 protein results from TCRdb running MiXCR on the 5' RACE reads. Among roughly 500,000 distinct CDR3 sequences, roughly 19% were seen once, and the ten largest hold approximately 15%. The source was PBMCs, collected 15 days after the yellow fever booster vaccination. The origin of the receptors is a man between 25 and 39 years old who received the YFV17D yellow fever vaccine.

In this sample, this clonotype turned up many times. V and J are TRBV19 and TRBJ2-1, with no clear D. The V and J ends lost 5 bases and 7 bases respectively, with 12 bases between them. This CDR3 has 13 amino acids. Germline V gene data show CDR1 as LNHDA and CDR2 as SQIVND (reference sequence). CDR3 amino acids: CASSWAVINEQFF. The CDR3 DNA follows: TGTGCCAGTAGTTGGGCAGTGATTAATGAGCAGTTCTTC.

This clonotype was observed a few times. This chain joins TRBV29-1 and TRBJ2-1; 9 positions match TRBD2. J gave up 7 bases and V 5 bases, and 15 bases lay outside the gene matches. The CDR3 contains 16 residues. CDR1 and CDR2 from the germline V gene are SQVTM and ANQGSEA. For the CDR3, the DNA is TGCAGCGTTTTAGTGTCCCGGCGGGAGGGACGAAATGAGCAGTTCTTC. This codes for CSVLVSRREGRNEQFF.

This rearrangement joins TRBV6-1 to TRBJ1-2; D gene ambiguous. Germline V gives CDR1 MNHNS, CDR2 SASEGT. The CDR3 runs to 13 residues. V was shortened by 1 base and J by 3 bases, with 6 bases between the two germline ends. CDR3: CASSEDGHYGYTF. CDR3 in DNA: TGTGCCAGCAGTGAAGACGGGCACTATGGCTACACCTTC.

V and J are TRBV28 and TRBJ2-7, with 9 bases lining up with TRBD1. This CDR3 is 13 amino acids long. In germline, CDR1 is MDHEN, CDR2 SYDVKM. Trimming took 4 bases from V and 5 from J; bases not matched to a gene: 3. This CDR3 reads CASSYRGPNEQYF. CDR3 nucleotide sequence: TGTGCCAGCAGTTACAGGGGGCCTAACGAGCAGTACTTC.

This clonotype occurred a few times. The rearrangement uses TRBV10-3 and TRBJ2-1, with a possible D match to TRBD1 (6 bases). The CDR3 contains 14 residues. Per germline, CDR1 ENHRY and CDR2 SYGVKD. With 0 bases removed from V and 7 bases from J, the gap between germline ends came to 10 bases. The CDR3 here is CAISESNRVNEQFF. CDR3 DNA sequence: TGTGCCATCAGTGAGTCAAACAGGGTGAATGAGCAGTTCTTC.

This clonotype was seen a handful of times. CDR3 sequence: CASSIGQQGTDTQYF. The CDR3 region has the DNA TGTGCCAGCTCCATCGGGCAACAAGGGACAGATACGCAGTATTTT. The chain employs TRBV18 and TRBJ2-3; D is ambiguous. Germline values: CDR1 KGHSH, CDR2 LQKENI. V lost 6 bases, J lost 3 bases, and 16 bases lay in between. CDR3 length: 15 amino acids.

The chain has TRBV7-2 and TRBJ1-5; no firm D call. The CDR3 sequence is 15 residues long. The V and J ends lost 3 bases and 1 base respectively, with 10 bases between them. Germline CDR1 is SGHTA and CDR2 is FQGNSA. CDR3 loop: CASSFDYLSNQPQHF. The CDR3 region has the DNA TGTGCCAGCAGCTTTGACTATTTGAGCAATCAGCCCCAGCATTTT.

The chain links TRBV7-2 to TRBJ2-1; D may be TRBD2 (5 bases). Germline assignment: CDR1 SGHTA and CDR2 FQGNSA. V lost 5 bases and J lost 10, with 18 bases in between. The CDR3 runs to 14 residues. DNA of the CDR3: TGTGCCAGCAGCCCGACGACTAAATCGAGGGAGCAGTTCTTC. It encodes CASSPTTKSREQFF.

The table lists this clonotype with a few counts. The V call is TRBV3-1, the J call TRBJ1-2; D remains ambiguous. From germline, CDR1 is LGHDT and CDR2 YNNKEL (reference sequence). V was cut by 1 base and J by 8 bases, with 8 bases left in between. This CDR3 has 12 amino acids. The CDR3 protein is CASSQAEGGYTF. The DNA for the CDR3 is TGTGCCAGCAGCCAAGCGGAAGGGGGCTACACCTTC. The full variable domain, in which reference TRBV3-1 and TRBJ1-2 provide the parts outside the CDR3, is DTAVSQTPKYLVTQMGNDKSIKCEQNLGHDTMYWYKQDSKKFLKIMFSYNNKELIINETVPNRFSPKSPDKAHLNLHINSLELGDSAVYFCASSQAEGGYTFGSGTRLTVV.

This clonotype turned up a few times. V is TRBV12-3 or TRBV12-4 and J is TRBJ1-4; TRBD1 matches at 7 bases. This CDR3 comprises 13 residues. With 7 bases clipped from V and 4 bases from J, the junction kept 3 bases outside the gene matches. CDR3 sequence reads: CASTGQVNEKLFF. In nucleotides, the CDR3 is TGTGCCAGCACTGGACAGGTTAATGAAAAACTGTTTTTT.